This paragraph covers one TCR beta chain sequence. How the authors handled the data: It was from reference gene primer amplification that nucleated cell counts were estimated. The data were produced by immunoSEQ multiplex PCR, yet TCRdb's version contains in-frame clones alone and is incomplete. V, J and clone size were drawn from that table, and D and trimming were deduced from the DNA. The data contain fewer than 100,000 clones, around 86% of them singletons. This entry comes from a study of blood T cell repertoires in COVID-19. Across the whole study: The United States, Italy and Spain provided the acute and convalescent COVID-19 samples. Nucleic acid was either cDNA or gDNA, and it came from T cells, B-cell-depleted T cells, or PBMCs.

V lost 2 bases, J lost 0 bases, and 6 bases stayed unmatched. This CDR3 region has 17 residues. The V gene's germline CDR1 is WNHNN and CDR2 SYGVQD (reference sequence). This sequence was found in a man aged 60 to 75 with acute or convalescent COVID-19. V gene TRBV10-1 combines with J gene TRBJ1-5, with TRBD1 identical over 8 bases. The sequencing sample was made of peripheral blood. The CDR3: CASSETGGMDSNQPQHF. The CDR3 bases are TGCGCCAGCAGTGAGACAGGGGGGATGGATAGCAATCAGCCCCAGCATTTT.